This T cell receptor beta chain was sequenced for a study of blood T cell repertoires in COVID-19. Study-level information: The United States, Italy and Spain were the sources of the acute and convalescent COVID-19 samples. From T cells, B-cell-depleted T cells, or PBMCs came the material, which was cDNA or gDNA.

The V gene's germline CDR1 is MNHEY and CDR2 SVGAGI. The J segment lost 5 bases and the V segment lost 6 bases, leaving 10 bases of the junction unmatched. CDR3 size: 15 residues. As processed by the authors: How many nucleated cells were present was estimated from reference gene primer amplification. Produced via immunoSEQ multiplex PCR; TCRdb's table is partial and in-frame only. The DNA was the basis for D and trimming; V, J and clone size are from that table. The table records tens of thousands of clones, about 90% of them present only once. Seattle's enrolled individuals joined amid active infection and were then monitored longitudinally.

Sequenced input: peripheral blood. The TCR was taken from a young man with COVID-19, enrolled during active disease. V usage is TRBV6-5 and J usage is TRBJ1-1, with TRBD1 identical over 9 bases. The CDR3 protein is CASSQLTGGKTEAFF. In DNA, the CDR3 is TGTGCCAGCAGCCAATTGACAGGGGGTAAAACTGAAGCTTTCTTT.